There are a few counts of the clone carrying this T cell receptor (beta chain). The antigen is unknown. This specimen comes from a study of T cell repertoires in cytomegalovirus infection. Study-wide background: Based on public TCR beta signatures, there were indications of CMV infection and of a matching HLA type. Study-level findings and limits: Cumulative public TCR beta family frequency identified carriers of CMV plus the relevant HLA.

Trimming removed 10 bases at V and 3 bases at J, with 21 bases between. Germline V gene data show CDR1 as ENHRY and CDR2 as SYGVKD. CDR3 length: 15 residues. TCRdb ran MiXCR on the reads and lists one entry per CDR3 protein. Among more than 300,000 distinct CDR3 sequences listed, about 35% were seen once. The TCR comes from a human donor in good health (CMV status not recorded). Some clones in this sample may be carry-over from other donors' samples. This specimen was cultured PBMCs, taken from culture after CMV antigen stimulation. V gene TRBV10-3 combines with J gene TRBJ2-5; D remains ambiguous. CDR3 protein: CATLDPERLEETQYF. The CDR3 DNA reads TGTGCCACCCTTGATCCGGAGCGTCTAGAAGAGACCCAGTACTTC.